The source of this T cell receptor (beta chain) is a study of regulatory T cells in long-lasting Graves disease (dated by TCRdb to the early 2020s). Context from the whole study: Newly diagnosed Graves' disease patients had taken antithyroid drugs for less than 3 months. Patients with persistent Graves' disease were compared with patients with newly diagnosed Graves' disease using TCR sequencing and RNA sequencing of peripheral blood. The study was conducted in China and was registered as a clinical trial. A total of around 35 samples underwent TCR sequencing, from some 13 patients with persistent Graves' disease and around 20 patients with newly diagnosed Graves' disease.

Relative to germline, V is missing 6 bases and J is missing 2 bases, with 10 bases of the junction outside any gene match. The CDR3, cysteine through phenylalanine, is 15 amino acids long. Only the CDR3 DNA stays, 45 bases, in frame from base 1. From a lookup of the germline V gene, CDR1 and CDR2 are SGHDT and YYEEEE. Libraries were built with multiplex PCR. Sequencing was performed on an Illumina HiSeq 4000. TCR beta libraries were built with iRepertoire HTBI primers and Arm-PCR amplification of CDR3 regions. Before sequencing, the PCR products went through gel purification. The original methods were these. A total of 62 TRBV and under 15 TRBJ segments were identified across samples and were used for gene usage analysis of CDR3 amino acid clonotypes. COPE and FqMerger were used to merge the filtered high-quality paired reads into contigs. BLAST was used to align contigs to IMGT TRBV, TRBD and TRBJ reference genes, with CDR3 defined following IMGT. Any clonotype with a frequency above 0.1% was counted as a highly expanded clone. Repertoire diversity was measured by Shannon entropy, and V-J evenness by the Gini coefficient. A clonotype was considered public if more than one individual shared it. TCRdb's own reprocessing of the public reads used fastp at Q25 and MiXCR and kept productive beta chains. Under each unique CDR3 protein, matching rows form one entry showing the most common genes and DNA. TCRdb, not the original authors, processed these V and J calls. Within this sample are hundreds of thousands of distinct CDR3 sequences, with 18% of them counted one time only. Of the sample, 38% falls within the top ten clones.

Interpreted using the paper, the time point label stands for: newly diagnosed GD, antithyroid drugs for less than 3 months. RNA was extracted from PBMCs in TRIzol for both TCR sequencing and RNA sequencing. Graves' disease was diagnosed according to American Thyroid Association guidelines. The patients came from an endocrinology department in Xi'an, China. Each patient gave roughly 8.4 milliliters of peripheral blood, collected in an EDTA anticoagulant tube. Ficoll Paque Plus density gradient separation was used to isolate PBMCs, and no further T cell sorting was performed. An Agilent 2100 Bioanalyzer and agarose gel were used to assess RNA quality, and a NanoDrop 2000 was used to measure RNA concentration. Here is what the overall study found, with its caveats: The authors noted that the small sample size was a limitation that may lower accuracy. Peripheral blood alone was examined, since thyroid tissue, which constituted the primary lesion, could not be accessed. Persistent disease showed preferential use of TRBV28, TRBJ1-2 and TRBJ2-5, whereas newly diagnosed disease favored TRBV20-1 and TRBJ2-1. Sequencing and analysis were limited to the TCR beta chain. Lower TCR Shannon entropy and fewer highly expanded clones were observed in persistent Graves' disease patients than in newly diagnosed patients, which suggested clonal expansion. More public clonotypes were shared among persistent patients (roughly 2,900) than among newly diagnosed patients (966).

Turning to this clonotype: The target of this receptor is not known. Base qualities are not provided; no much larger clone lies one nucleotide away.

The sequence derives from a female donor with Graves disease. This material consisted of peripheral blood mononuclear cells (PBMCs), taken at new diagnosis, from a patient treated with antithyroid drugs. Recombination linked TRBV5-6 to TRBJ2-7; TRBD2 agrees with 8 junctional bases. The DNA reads TGTGCCAGCACCACGCCCCTAGCGGGCGCCTACGAGCAGTACTTC. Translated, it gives CASTTPLAGAYEQYF. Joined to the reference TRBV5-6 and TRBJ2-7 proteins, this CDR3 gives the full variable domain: DAGVTQSPTHLIKTRGQQVTLRCSPKSGHDTVSWYQQALGQGPQFIFQYYEEEERQRGNFPDRFSGHQFPNYSSELNVNALLLGDSALYLCASTTPLAGAYEQYFGPGTRLTVT.